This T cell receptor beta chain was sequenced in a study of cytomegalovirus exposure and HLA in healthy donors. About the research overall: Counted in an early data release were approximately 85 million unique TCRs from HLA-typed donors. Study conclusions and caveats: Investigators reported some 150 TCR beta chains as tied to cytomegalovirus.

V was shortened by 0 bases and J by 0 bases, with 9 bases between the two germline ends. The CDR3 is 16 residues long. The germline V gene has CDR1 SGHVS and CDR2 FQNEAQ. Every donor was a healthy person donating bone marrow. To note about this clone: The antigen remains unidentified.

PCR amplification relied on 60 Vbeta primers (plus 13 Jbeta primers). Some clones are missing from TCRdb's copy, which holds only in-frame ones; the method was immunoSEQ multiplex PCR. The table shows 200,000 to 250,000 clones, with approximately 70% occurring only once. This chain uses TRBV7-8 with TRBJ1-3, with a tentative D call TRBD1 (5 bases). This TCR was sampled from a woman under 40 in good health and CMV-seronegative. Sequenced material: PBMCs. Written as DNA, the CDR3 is TGTGCCAGCAGCTTAGCGCGGGGGGACTCTGGAAACACCATATATTTT. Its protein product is CASSLARGDSGNTIYF.